The TCR beta chain under discussion was sequenced for a study of lymphopenia after photon versus proton radiotherapy. General observations from the study: Proton therapy kept repertoires fairly stable, unlike photons, which gained effector/memory cells. Oligoclonal CD8+ Temra expansion after nadir drove photon patients' diversity drop. Survival link was tested only in deceased patients; proton benefit remains a possibility. Post-nadir TCR diversity decline inversely tracked overall survival among those who died.

Of note for this clone: What it binds is not known.

Assay used: immunoSEQ multiplex PCR; TCRdb lists only in-frame clones, some missing. Found here are about 7,000 clones, approximately 89% of them singletons; the top ten hold roughly 17%. CDR3 length equals 13 residues. The germline V and J ends were trimmed by 4 bases and 4 bases, with 11 bases remaining between them. The germline V gene has CDR1 SGHRS and CDR2 YFSETQ. The TCR originated in a man in his sixties with cholangiocarcinoma. The chain carries TRBV5-1 and TRBJ2-5; a possible D gene is TRBD1 (5 bases). Sequencing was performed on peripheral blood, taken from a patient treated with photon-based radiotherapy. CDR3 in amino acids: CASSQSQGETQYF. Here the CDR3 DNA reads TGCGCCAGCAGCCAATCTCAGGGAGAGACCCAGTACTTC. Complete variable domain (other parts from reference TRBV5-1 and TRBJ2-5): KAGVTQTPRYLIKTRGQQVTLSCSPISGHRSVSWYQQTPGQGLQFLFEYFSETQRNKGNFPGRFSGRQFSNSRSEMNVSTLELGDSALYLCASSQSQGETQYFGPGTRLLVL.